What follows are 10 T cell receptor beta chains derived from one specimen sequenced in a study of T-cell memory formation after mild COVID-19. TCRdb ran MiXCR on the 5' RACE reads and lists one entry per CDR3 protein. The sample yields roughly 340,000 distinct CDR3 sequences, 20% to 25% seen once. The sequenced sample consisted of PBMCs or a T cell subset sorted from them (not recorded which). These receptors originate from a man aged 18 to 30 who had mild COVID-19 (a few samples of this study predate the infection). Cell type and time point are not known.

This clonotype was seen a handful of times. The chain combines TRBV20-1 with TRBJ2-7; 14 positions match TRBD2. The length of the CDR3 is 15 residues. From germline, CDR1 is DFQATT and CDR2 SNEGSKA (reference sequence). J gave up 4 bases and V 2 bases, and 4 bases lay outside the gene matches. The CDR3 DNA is TGCAGTGCTAGACGGACTAGCGGGGGGTCGTACGAGCAGTACTTC. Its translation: CSARRTSGGSYEQYF.

CDR3: CASSPMFGPQHF. The CDR3 bases are TGTGCCAGCAGCCCGATGTTTGGGCCCCAGCATTTT. This chain uses TRBV7-6 with TRBJ1-5; D gene uncertain. Germline assignment: CDR1 SGHVS and CDR2 FNYEAQ. V lost 5 bases, J lost 9 bases, and 11 bases lay in between. The CDR3 runs to 12 residues. The full variable domain, completed using reference TRBV7-6 and TRBJ1-5, is GAGVSQSPRYKVTKRGQDVALRCDPISGHVSLYWYRQALGQGPEFLTYFNYEAQQDKSGLPNDRFSAERPEGSISTLTIQRTEQRDSAMYRCASSPMFGPQHFGDGTRLSIL.

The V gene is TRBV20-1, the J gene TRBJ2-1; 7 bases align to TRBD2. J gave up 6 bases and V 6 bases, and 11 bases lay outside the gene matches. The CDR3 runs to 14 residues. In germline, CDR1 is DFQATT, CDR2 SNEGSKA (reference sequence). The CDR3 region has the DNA TGCAGTGCCATCCGGGCGGGGGTTACCAATGAGCAGTTCTTC. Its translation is CSAIRAGVTNEQFF.

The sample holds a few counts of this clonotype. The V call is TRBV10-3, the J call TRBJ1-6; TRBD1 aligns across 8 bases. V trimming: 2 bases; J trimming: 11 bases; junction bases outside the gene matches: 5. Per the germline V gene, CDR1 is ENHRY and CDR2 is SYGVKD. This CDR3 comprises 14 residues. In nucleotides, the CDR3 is TGTGCCATCAGTGAGGGACAGGGAAGGCCACCCCTCCACTTT. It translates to CAISEGQGRPPLHF.

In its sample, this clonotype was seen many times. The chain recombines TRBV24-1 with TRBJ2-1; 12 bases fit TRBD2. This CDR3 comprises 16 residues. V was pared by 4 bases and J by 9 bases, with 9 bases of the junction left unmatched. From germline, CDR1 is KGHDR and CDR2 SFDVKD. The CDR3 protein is CATSESSGGAGGEQFF. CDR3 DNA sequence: TGTGCCACCAGTGAGTCTAGCGGGGGGGCCGGAGGTGAGCAGTTCTTC.

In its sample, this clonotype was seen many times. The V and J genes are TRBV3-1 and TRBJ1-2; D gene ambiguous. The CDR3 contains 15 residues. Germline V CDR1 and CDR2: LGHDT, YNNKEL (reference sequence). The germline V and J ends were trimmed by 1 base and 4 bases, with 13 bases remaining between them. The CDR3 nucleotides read TGTGCCAGCAGCCAAGGGAGAGCTAAGCCCTATGGCTACACCTTC. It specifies CASSQGRAKPYGYTF.

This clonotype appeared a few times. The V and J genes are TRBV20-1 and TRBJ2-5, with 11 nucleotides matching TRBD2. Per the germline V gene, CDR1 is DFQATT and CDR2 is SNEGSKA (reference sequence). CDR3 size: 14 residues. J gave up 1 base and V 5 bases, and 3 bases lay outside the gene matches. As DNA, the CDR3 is TGCAGTGCTCATAGCGGGGGGGCCCAAGAGACCCAGTACTTC. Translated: CSAHSGGAQETQYF.

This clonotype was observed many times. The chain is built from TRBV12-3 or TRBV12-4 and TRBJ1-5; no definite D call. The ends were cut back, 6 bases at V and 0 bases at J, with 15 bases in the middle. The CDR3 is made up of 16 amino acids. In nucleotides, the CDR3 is TGTGCCAGCAGGGTTGAAGGACCTTATAGCAATCAGCCCCAGCATTTT. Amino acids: CASRVEGPYSNQPQHF.

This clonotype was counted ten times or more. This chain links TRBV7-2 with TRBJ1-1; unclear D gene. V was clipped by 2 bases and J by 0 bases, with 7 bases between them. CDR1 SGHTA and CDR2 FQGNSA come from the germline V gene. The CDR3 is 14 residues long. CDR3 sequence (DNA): TGTGCCAGCAGCTTAACAGCCTTGAACACTGAAGCTTTCTTT. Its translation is CASSLTALNTEAFF.

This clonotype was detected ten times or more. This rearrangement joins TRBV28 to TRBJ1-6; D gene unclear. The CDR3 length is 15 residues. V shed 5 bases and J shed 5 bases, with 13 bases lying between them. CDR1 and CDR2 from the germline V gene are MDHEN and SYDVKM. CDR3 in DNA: TGTGCCAGCAGTGGGTCAAGGGCCGATAATTCACCCCTCCACTTT. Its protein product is CASSGSRADNSPLHF.